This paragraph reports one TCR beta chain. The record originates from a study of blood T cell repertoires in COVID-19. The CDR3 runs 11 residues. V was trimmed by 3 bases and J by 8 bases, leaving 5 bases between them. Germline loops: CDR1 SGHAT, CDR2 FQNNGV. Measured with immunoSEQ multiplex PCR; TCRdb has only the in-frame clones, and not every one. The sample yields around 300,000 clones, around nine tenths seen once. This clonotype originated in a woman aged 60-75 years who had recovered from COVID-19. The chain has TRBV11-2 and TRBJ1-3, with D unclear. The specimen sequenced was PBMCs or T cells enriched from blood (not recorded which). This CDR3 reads CASSFYDTIYF. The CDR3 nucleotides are TGTGCCAGCAGCTTTTATGACACCATATATTTT.